This T cell receptor (beta chain) was obtained from a study of blood T cell repertoires in COVID-19. In its sample, this clone was seen once. Germline V lookup: CDR1 LGHDT, CDR2 YNNKEL (reference sequence). The length of the CDR3 is 11 residues. The V and J ends lost 4 bases and 6 bases respectively, with 6 bases between them. Assay used: immunoSEQ multiplex PCR; TCRdb lists only in-frame clones, some missing. The data show under 200,000 clones, roughly 90% seen once. Specimen: PBMCs or T cells enriched from blood (not recorded which). The clonotype comes from a woman aged 50 to 65 who had recovered from COVID-19. V and J are TRBV3-1 (or the pseudogene TRBV3-2) and TRBJ1-2; D gene unclear. The CDR3 region has the DNA TGTGCCAGCAGCCTTCAGAATGGCTACACCTTC. Protein: CASSLQNGYTF.